A selection of T cell receptor beta chains follows, all from one sample in a study of blood T cells in healthy people across ages. MiXCR was run by TCRdb on the 5' RACE reads, yielding one entry per CDR3 protein. Among around 2 million distinct CDR3 sequences listed, about two fifths were seen once. The sample consisted of blood. All receptors derive from a human donor in good health. CDR3s include the opening cysteine and the closing phenylalanine or tryptophan. Fields, in order: D gene, clone size, V gene, J gene, CDR3 DNA, CDR3 protein. D genes are given only for firm matches. For some rows the clone size is stated as once, few or many, or as a class when expanded; others skip it.

.	.	TRBV29-1	TRBJ2-1	TGCAGCGTCGTCGGGGGTGACTACAATGAGCAGTTCTTC	CSVVGGDYNEQFF
.	few	TRBV5-1	TRBJ2-7	TGCGCCAGCAGCTTCAACCTTTACGAGCAGTACTTC	CASSFNLYEQYF
TRBD1	.	TRBV4-2	TRBJ2-7	TGTGCCAGCAGCCAACAGACAGGGGAGCCCTACGAGCAGTACTTC	CASSQQTGEPYEQYF
.	.	TRBV7-2	TRBJ2-1	TGTGCCAGCAGCTTGACCGGGACACCTGAGCAGTTCTTC	CASSLTGTPEQFF
.	.	TRBV18	TRBJ1-5	TGTGCCAGCTCACCATCGGGAGACGGCTATAGCAATCAGCCCCAGCATTTT	CASSPSGDGYSNQPQHF
.	.	TRBV2	TRBJ2-1	TGTGCCAGCACCTGGGAAGGACAACCGGCTGAGCAGTTCTTC	CASTWEGQPAEQFF
TRBD1	few	TRBV29-1	TRBJ2-1	TGCAGCGCTTCGACAGGGTATGAGCAGTTCTTC	CSASTGYEQFF
.	few	TRBV6-1	TRBJ2-5	TGTGCCAGCAGGTCTATGACAGGTCAAGAGACCCAGTACTTC	CASRSMTGQETQYF
.	few	TRBV5-1	TRBJ2-4	TGCGCCAGCAGCTCCCAGGAGGGGGCCATTCAGTACTTC	CASSSQEGAIQYF
.	.	TRBV5-1	TRBJ2-1	TGCGCCAGCTCCTGGGGGGCGGGGGTCAACTACAATGAGCAGTTCTTC	CASSWGAGVNYNEQFF
.	.	TRBV5-1	TRBJ1-2	TGCGCCAGCAGCTTGGGCGAGGGAGGCCACACCTTC	CASSLGEGGHTF
.	.	TRBV7-2	TRBJ2-5	TGTGCCAGCTCAAGGGCTAGCGCTAACCAAGAGACCCAGTACTTC	CASSRASANQETQYF
.	few	TRBV5-1	TRBJ1-2	TGCGCCAGCAGCTTGGTTTCAGATAACTATGGCTACACCTTC	CASSLVSDNYGYTF
.	.	TRBV4-2	TRBJ1-2	TGTGCCAGCAGCCAACGATCGATTGGCGATGGCTACACCTTC	CASSQRSIGDGYTF
.	.	TRBV7-9	TRBJ1-2	TGTGCCAGCAGCCGAGAGGAGAGGACTTATGGCTACACCTTC	CASSREERTYGYTF
.	few	TRBV20-1	TRBJ1-2	TGCAGTGCGTCCCGGACGCCGGGGGGAAACTATGGCTACACCTTC	CSASRTPGGNYGYTF
.	.	TRBV20-1	TRBJ2-1	TGCAGTGCTAGAGATGTCTACAATGAGCAGTTCTTC	CSARDVYNEQFF
.	.	TRBV6-6	TRBJ2-7	TGTGCCAGCAGTTACGCGGGACTCAAGCACTTC	CASSYAGLKHF
.	.	TRBV6-1	TRBJ1-4	TGTGCCAGCAGTGTCACCGACAACAGGGCGGGGGCGGCAAAACTGTTTTTT	CASSVTDNRAGAAKLFF
.	few	TRBV30	TRBJ1-5	TGTGCCTGGAGTTCAAGTAGCAATCAGCCCCAGCATTTT	CAWSSSSNQPQHF
.	.	TRBV11-2	TRBJ1-3	TGTGCCAGCAGAGTGAACCCTGGAAACACCATATATTTT	CASRVNPGNTIYF
TRBD2	few	TRBV9	TRBJ2-7	TGTGCCAGCAGCAAAAGCGGGGGTGACTCCTACCAGCAGTACTTC	CASSKSGGDSYQQYF
.	many	TRBV20-1	TRBJ2-5	TGCAGTGCTCTCCTAGGGCCCCAAGAGACCCAGTACTTC	CSALLGPQETQYF
.	few	TRBV7-2	TRBJ1-1	TGTGCCAGCAGCTTAGTCCCGGACACTGAAGCTTTCTTT	CASSLVPDTEAFF
TRBD1	.	TRBV12-3/TRBV12-4	TRBJ1-2	TGTGCCAGCAGTTTATCGGACAGGAACTATGGCTACACCTTC	CASSLSDRNYGYTF
.	few	TRBV4-3	TRBJ1-2	TGCGCCAGCAGCCAGGGATCCGCCAGGCCGACTTATGGCTACACCTTC	CASSQGSARPTYGYTF
.	few	TRBV4-3	TRBJ2-1	TGCGCCAGCAGCCAATCCCACCACAATGAGCAGTTCTTC	CASSQSHHNEQFF
.	.	TRBV7-2	TRBJ2-1	TGTGCCAGCGGGACAATTTCCTACAATGAGCAGTTCTTC	CASGTISYNEQFF
.	many	TRBV25-1	TRBJ2-6	TGTGCCAGCAGTGTACGAGGAATCTCTGGGGCCAACGTCCTGACTTTC	CASSVRGISGANVLTF
TRBD2	.	TRBV7-2	TRBJ2-5	TGTACCAGCAGCTTAGGTGCTAGCGGACAAGAGACCCAGTACTTC	CTSSLGASGQETQYF
TRBD1	few	TRBV11-3	TRBJ2-5	TGTGCCAGCAGCTCCAGGACAGGGCACCAAGAGACCCAGTACTTC	CASSSRTGHQETQYF
.	.	TRBV7-9	TRBJ2-3	TGTGCCAGCAGCTTGACCCCGGACGAATATGAAGATACGCAGTATTTT	CASSLTPDEYEDTQYF
TRBD2	many	TRBV4-2	TRBJ2-3	TGTGCCAGCAGCCAAGACATAGCGGGGGGCGCAGATACGCAGTATTTT	CASSQDIAGGADTQYF
.	.	TRBV5-1	TRBJ1-2	TGCGCCAGCAGCTTGGGACCGATAAGGACAAATTATGGCTACACCTTC	CASSLGPIRTNYGYTF
TRBD1	.	TRBV12-5	TRBJ1-2	TGTGCTAGTGTGCTACAGGGGGCGTTCGGAGGCTACACCTTC	CASVLQGAFGGYTF
.	.	TRBV15	TRBJ1-1	TGTGCCACCAGCAGAGAGCCAGACACCGAAGCTTTCTTT	CATSREPDTEAFF
.	.	TRBV9	TRBJ2-5	TGTGCCAGCAGCGTCTCAGCACCTCAAGAGACCCAGTACTTC	CASSVSAPQETQYF
.	.	TRBV5-1	TRBJ2-4	TGCGCCAGCAGCCCAGGACAGTTCCTAGCCAAAAACATTCAGTACTTC	CASSPGQFLAKNIQYF
TRBD2	.	TRBV12-3/TRBV12-4	TRBJ2-6	TGTGCCAGCAGTCCCTATGGGGGGGACCCCTCTGGGGCCAACGTCCTGACTTTC	CASSPYGGDPSGANVLTF
.	.	TRBV6-5	TRBJ1-1	TGTGCCAGCACCCCGGTCCGGCCGCCGAACACTGAAGCTTTCTTT	CASTPVRPPNTEAFF
.	.	TRBV4-1	TRBJ2-7	TGCGCCAGCAGCCACATCGGGACATTACCCGAGCAGTACTTC	CASSHIGTLPEQYF
TRBD2	.	TRBV5-1	TRBJ2-1	TGCGCCAGCAGCTTAAACGGGGGGGCCGGGGATGAGCAGTTCTTC	CASSLNGGAGDEQFF
.	few	TRBV20-1	TRBJ2-3	TGCAGTGCTAGAGAGGGGCTAGCTGACACAGATACGCAGTATTTT	CSAREGLADTDTQYF
.	.	TRBV7-8	TRBJ1-2	TGTGCCAGCAGCTTTCGAGGGACCGGCTACACCTTC	CASSFRGTGYTF
.	few	TRBV6-6	TRBJ1-2	TGTGCCGTTGAGGGGGGGAGCTACACCTTC	CAVEGGSYTF
TRBD1	.	TRBV12-3/TRBV12-4	TRBJ1-2	TGTGCCAGCAGTTTTAACCCAGGGGGTCCTAAAGGCTACACCTTC	CASSFNPGGPKGYTF
.	.	TRBV4-2	TRBJ2-7	TGTGCCAGCAACCAAGATAGTGGGGGGTCCTACGAGCAGTACTTC	CASNQDSGGSYEQYF
.	few	TRBV4-3	TRBJ1-2	TGCGCCAGCAGCCAAGAGATGGGGACTAACTATGGCCACACCTTC	CASSQEMGTNYGHTF
TRBD2	few	TRBV6-1	TRBJ2-7	TGTGCCAGCAGTGCAAATCGTCGGACGGGAGGGAACGAGCAGTACTTC	CASSANRRTGGNEQYF
.	.	TRBV12-3/TRBV12-4	TRBJ1-6	TGTGCCAGCAGGCAACTCTTTCTGGGTTCGATGGGGCCCCTCCACTTT	CASRQLFLGSMGPLHF